This T cell receptor beta chain came from a study of shared clonotypes between healthy human individuals. Study-wide background: Every donor yielded three CD4 naive, three CD4 memory, two CD8 naive and one CD8 memory plate. General study points: The represented genetic and exposure-history diversity was limited by the small number of donors.

The authors split each subset's genomic DNA evenly across several immunoSEQ plates. TCRdb's copy holds only in-frame clones and misses some; the assay was immunoSEQ multiplex PCR. The sample holds 740,000 or so clones, around 78% seen once. CDR1 is SGHRS, CDR2 YFSETQ, per germline. With 4 bases clipped from V and 0 bases from J, the junction kept 3 bases outside the gene matches. The CDR3 totals 14 residues. This clone was seen more than once but under ten times. Its antigen remains unidentified. The receptor was derived from a woman aged 25 to 39 in good health. Sequencing was carried out using memory CD4+ T cells sorted from blood. Subset of the sample: CD45RA-negative fraction. This chain joins TRBV5-1 and TRBJ2-7; 8 positions agree with TRBD1. The CDR3 reads CASSIGQGSYEQYF. CDR3 nucleotide sequence: TGCGCCAGCAGCATTGGACAGGGCTCCTACGAGCAGTACTTC.